A single sample gave rise to the 23 T cell receptor beta chains below, sequenced in a study of shared T cell receptors in the human thymus. Repertoires were generated with immunoSEQ multiplex PCR, while TCRdb's copy carries only in-frame clones and drops some. Among 650,000 to 950,000 clones listed, approximately 83% were seen once. This sample was also put to use in a study of human thymus T cells.

Sequencing was performed on thymocytes. Receptors originate from a girl less than two years old with a congenital heart defect.

The rearrangement uses TRBV5-1 and TRBJ1-6, with D possibly being TRBD1 (5 bases). The length of the CDR3 is 17 residues. Trimming shortened V by 0 bases and J by 5 bases, and 15 bases separated the two germline ends. The germline V gene encodes CDR1 SGHRS and CDR2 YFSETQ. The CDR3 DNA follows: TGCGCCAGCAGCTTGGGCGGCGTGGGGCGCCATAATTCACCCCTCCACTTT. Its translation: CASSLGGVGRHNSPLHF.

This chain joins TRBV5-1 and TRBJ1-4, with D possibly being TRBD1 (5 bases). The CDR3 is 13 amino acids. Trimming pared 3 bases from V and 4 bases from J, leaving 7 bases between. Germline V gene lookup returns CDR1 SGHRS and CDR2 YFSETQ. The DNA for the CDR3 is TGCGCCAGCAGCTGGAGGGGTAATGAAAAACTGTTTTTT. This translates into CASSWRGNEKLFF.

This clone was counted a single time. This rearrangement joins TRBV28 to TRBJ1-6, with a possible D match to TRBD1 (5 bases). Trimming stripped 6 bases from V and 3 bases from J, with 24 bases between. The CDR3 runs to 19 residues. From germline, CDR1 is MDHEN and CDR2 SYDVKM. As DNA, the CDR3 is TGTGCCAGCAGCACCCCAAAGGGGCCTCTCAACCGCTATAATTCACCCCTCCACTTT. This gives the protein CASSTPKGPLNRYNSPLHF.

This chain connects TRBV4-1 to TRBJ2-1; possibly TRBD1 for D (7 bases). CDR1 and CDR2 from the germline V gene are MGHRA and YSYEKL. The CDR3 has 15 residues. V lost 3 bases, J lost 7 bases, and 16 bases lay in between. The CDR3 is CASSQTGRLGNEQFF. As DNA, the CDR3 is TGCGCCAGCAGCCAGACAGGGAGGTTGGGGAATGAGCAGTTCTTC.

The chain employs TRBV7-9 and TRBJ1-1; D might be TRBD1 (6 bases). The CDR3 is made up of 17 amino acids. Trimming stripped 5 bases from V and 0 bases from J, with 19 bases between. Germline-derived CDR1 and CDR2 are SEHNR and FQNEAQ (reference sequence). As DNA, the CDR3 is TGTGCCAGCAGCACCCGGGGGGGGCAGAGGTTGAACACTGAAGCTTTCTTT. This gives the protein CASSTRGGQRLNTEAFF.

V is TRBV5-6 and J is TRBJ1-1; D perhaps matches TRBD1 (5 bases). Germline CDR1 SGHDT, CDR2 YYEEEE. Trimming pared 4 bases from V and 0 bases from J, leaving 7 bases between. The CDR3 is 13 residues long. Written as DNA, the CDR3 is TGTGCCAGCAGCGCGACAGTGAACACTGAAGCTTTCTTT. This gives the protein CASSATVNTEAFF.

The chain uses TRBV4-3 and TRBJ1-2; 7 bases line up with TRBD1. CDR1 and CDR2 from the germline V gene are LGHNA and YSLEER. J gave up 8 bases and V 3 bases, and 21 bases lay outside the gene matches. The CDR3 has 18 amino acids. The CDR3 here is CASSHRILNRGAGRGYTF. As DNA, the CDR3 is TGCGCCAGCAGCCACAGAATTCTAAACAGGGGTGCTGGACGGGGCTACACCTTC.

This clone appeared a few times. The chain recombines TRBV28 with TRBJ1-5; weak D call: TRBD1 (6 bases). The V end lost 5 bases, the J end lost 3 bases, and 17 bases lay between the germline ends. The CDR3 loop spans 16 amino acids. Germline values: CDR1 MDHEN, CDR2 SYDVKM. CDR3 protein: CASSLNRQEPNQPQHF. The CDR3 coding sequence is TGTGCCAGCAGTCTAAATCGACAGGAGCCCAATCAGCCCCAGCATTTT.

The CDR3 sequence is CASSSAPISGGTKETQYF. For the CDR3, the DNA is TGTGCCAGCAGCTCAGCACCCATTAGCGGGGGGACGAAAGAGACCCAGTACTTC. The J gene is TRBJ2-5, the V gene TRBV11-2, with TRBD2 matching 10 bases. Per germline, CDR1 SGHAT and CDR2 FQNNGV. The CDR3 is 18 amino acids. Trimming at V came to 4 bases and at J to 3 bases, leaving 14 bases not matched to a gene.

V and J are TRBV18 and TRBJ1-6, with TRBD1 as a possible D gene (6 bases). Germline-derived CDR1 and CDR2 are KGHSH and LQKENI. The CDR3 spans 17 residues. With 2 bases removed from V and 7 bases from J, the gap between germline ends came to 18 bases. CDR3 amino acids: CASSPVFRGGGNSPLHF. DNA for the CDR3: TGTGCCAGCTCACCAGTCTTTAGGGGGGGCGGAAATTCACCCCTCCACTTT.

This chain joins TRBV18 and TRBJ1-6; D is undetermined. Germline CDR1 reads KGHSH; CDR2 reads LQKENI. This CDR3 has 15 amino acids. V was cut by 6 bases and J by 4 bases, with 13 bases left in between. The chain's CDR3 is CASSAVGLYNSPLHF. In DNA, the CDR3 is TGTGCCAGCTCCGCAGTGGGCCTTTATAATTCACCCCTCCACTTT.

The chain recombines TRBV5-4 with TRBJ1-2; 9 positions agree with TRBD1. The CDR3 runs to 15 residues. J was trimmed by 4 bases and V by 4 bases; bases with no gene match: 8. Germline lookup yields CDR1 SGHNT and CDR2 YYREEE (reference sequence). In DNA form, the CDR3 reads TGTGCCAGCAGCCGCAGGAGGGACAGGGTCTATGGCTACACCTTC. Translated: CASSRRRDRVYGYTF.

The rearrangement joins TRBV7-8 to TRBJ2-7; tentative D call: TRBD2 (6 bases). The V end lost 2 bases, the J end lost 0 bases, and 17 bases lay between the germline ends. The CDR3 has 17 residues. The germline gives CDR1 SGHVS, CDR2 FQNEAQ. CDR3 sequence (DNA): TGTGCCAGCAGCTTATATCGGGAGTGGGGCAGCTCCTACGAGCAGTACTTC. Translating gives CASSLYREWGSSYEQYF.

The chain couples TRBV13 to TRBJ1-1, with D possibly matching TRBD1 (5 bases). With 4 bases removed from V and 1 base from J, the gap between germline ends came to 13 bases. The germline gives CDR1 PRHDT, CDR2 FYEKMQ (reference sequence). The CDR3 has 15 residues. CDR3 nucleotides: TGTGCCAGCAGCTCTCGCCGGACAAAGAACACTGAAGCTTTCTTT. Translated, it gives CASSSRRTKNTEAFF.

The rearrangement uses TRBV28 and TRBJ1-4; D call uncertain. Trimming pared 5 bases from V and 10 bases from J, leaving 32 bases between. This CDR3 contains 19 residues. Germline loops: CDR1 MDHEN, CDR2 SYDVKM. The CDR3 sequence is CASSDPRTRLPLLEGKLFF. CDR3 in DNA: TGTGCCAGCAGTGACCCCCGGACGCGTCTACCCCTACTGGAGGGAAAACTGTTTTTT.

The V and J genes are TRBV11-2 and TRBJ1-2, with a tentative D call TRBD1 (5 bases). The V and J ends lost 5 bases and 8 bases respectively, with 15 bases between them. The CDR3 sequence is 13 residues long. Germline CDR1 reads SGHAT; CDR2 reads FQNNGV. The CDR3: CASSPRPGIGYTF. CDR3 DNA sequence: TGTGCCAGCAGCCCAAGACCAGGGATAGGCTACACCTTC.

The chain uses TRBV7-2 and TRBJ1-6; possibly TRBD1 for D (5 bases). The CDR3 spans 19 residues. Germline values: CDR1 SGHTA, CDR2 FQGNSA. The V gene lost 1 base and the J gene lost 5 bases, with 21 bases spanning the gap. CDR3 region: CASSLGRLLGGIDNSPLHF. The CDR3 coding sequence is TGTGCCAGCAGCTTAGGGCGTCTTCTCGGGGGTATAGATAATTCACCCCTCCACTTT.

V usage is TRBV9 and J usage is TRBJ1-6; D is unresolved. V was cut by 5 bases and J by 5 bases, with 14 bases left in between. The CDR3 has 15 amino acids. The germline V gene has CDR1 SGDLS and CDR2 YYNGEE. CDR3 residues: CASSRKRRDNSPLHF. The CDR3 coding sequence is TGTGCCAGCAGTCGGAAGCGGAGGGATAATTCACCCCTCCACTTT.

The chain joins TRBV27 to TRBJ1-5; D might be TRBD1 (5 bases). This CDR3 has 16 residues. Germline V lookup: CDR1 MNHEY, CDR2 SMNVEV (reference sequence). With 8 bases removed from V and 4 bases from J, the gap between germline ends came to 21 bases. The DNA for the CDR3 is TGTGCCAGCTCTACTGGAATTGGGGCTGGGAATCAGCCCCAGCATTTT. It yields the protein CASSTGIGAGNQPQHF.

The chain couples TRBV12-5 to TRBJ2-7, with 7 bases fitting TRBD1. Germline loops: CDR1 LGHNT, CDR2 FRNRAP. The CDR3 has 19 amino acids. The J segment lost 0 bases and the V segment lost 2 bases, leaving 16 bases of the junction unmatched. This chain's CDR3 is CASGLPWRTGQISSYEQYF. The CDR3 bases are TGTGCTAGTGGTTTGCCCTGGAGGACAGGACAAATTAGCTCCTACGAGCAGTACTTC.

The chain joins TRBV5-4 to TRBJ1-1, with TRBD1 as a possible D gene (6 bases). V was shortened by 7 bases and J by 0 bases, with 13 bases between the two germline ends. The CDR3 is 14 residues long. Per the germline V gene, CDR1 is SGHNT and CDR2 is YYREEE (reference sequence). The CDR3 nucleotides are TGTGCCAGCGGATCGGGACACCTGAACACTGAAGCTTTCTTT. Encoded protein: CASGSGHLNTEAFF.

The gene calls are TRBV4-1 and TRBJ1-1; possible D gene TRBD1, 6 bases. V was pared by 0 bases and J by 4 bases, with 18 bases between. From germline, CDR1 is MGHRA and CDR2 YSYEKL. This CDR3 spans 17 amino acids. The CDR3, as DNA: TGCGCCAGCAGCCAAGAGATTCGGGACATTCCTTCCACTGAAGCTTTCTTT. Its protein product is CASSQEIRDIPSTEAFF.

The chain employs TRBV10-2 and TRBJ2-7, with unresolved D. CDR1 and CDR2 from the germline V gene are WSHSY and SAAADI. The V and J ends lost 3 bases and 5 bases respectively, with 14 bases between them. The length of the CDR3 is 14 residues. The CDR3 nucleotides read TGCGCCAGCAGTGAATTTCTAGTTCCCAACGAGCAGTACTTC. Translation: CASSEFLVPNEQYF.